These 26 T cell receptor beta chains came from one sample sequenced in a study of T cell clonality in common variable immunodeficiency. Study-level results: Reportedly, TCR beta sequences from common variable immunodeficiency showed fewer deletions and N-nucleotide insertions.

What these receptors recognize is not known. Data came from immunoSEQ multiplex PCR; TCRdb stores just in-frame clones and leaves some out. The repertoire has 28,000 or so clones, none seen only once; the ten largest take approximately 22%. Sequenced material: peripheral blood mononuclear cells. The source of these receptors is a human donor with common variable immunodeficiency.

This clone came up many times. The CDR3 end lies 3 residues beyond the end of the read and is filled in from the germline J gene. The chain joins TRBV20-1 to TRBJ1-1; D gene ambiguous. Trimming left V 8 bases short and J 0 bases short, with 13 bases between. The CDR3 loop spans 13 amino acids. Germline V gives CDR1 DFQATT, CDR2 SNEGSKA (reference sequence). This CDR3 reads CSSLVVMNTEAFF. Partial CDR3 DNA: TGCAGTTCCTTAGTGGTGATGAACACTGAA.

This clone was seen more than once but under ten times. The read finishes 3 residues shy of the CDR3 end, and the germline J gene is used to complete it. The rearrangement uses TRBV19 and TRBJ2-1; the match to TRBD2 covers 10 bases. CDR1 is LNHDA and CDR2 is SQIVND in the germline V gene (reference sequence). The trim removed 5 bases at V and 8 bases at J, leaving 15 bases unmatched. The CDR3 contains 17 residues. The covered CDR3 bases are TGTGCCAGTAGTGGGCTAGCGGGAGATATTTCAGACGATGAG. Translation gives CASSGLAGDISDDE. The entire CDR3 reads CASSGLAGDISDDEQFF.

This clone was detected many times. The read finishes 3 residues shy of the CDR3 end, and the germline J gene is used to complete it. The chain employs TRBV20-1 and TRBJ1-2; 7 nucleotides align to TRBD1. Germline V gene lookup returns CDR1 DFQATT and CDR2 SNEGSKA (reference sequence). There are 17 residues in the CDR3. The V and J ends lost 3 bases and 4 bases, in that order; junction bases with no gene match: 17. CDR3 bases read: TGCAGTGCTAGTCCTCCCCAGGGGGGTTCGGTAGGCTATGGC. The encoded protein is CSASPPQGGSVGYG. The whole CDR3 protein is CSASPPQGGSVGYGYTF.

This clone was detected ten times or more. The read is 3 residues too short to cover the CDR3 end, so that end is filled in from the germline J gene. The V gene is TRBV28, the J gene TRBJ2-1, with TRBD2 identical over 10 bases. This CDR3 region has 15 residues. CDR1 and CDR2 from the germline V gene are MDHEN and SYDVKM. V was clipped by 6 bases and J by 5 bases; unmatched bases: 7. The CDR3 DNA, read in part, is TGTGCCAGCAGGCGGCGGACTAGCGGACACAATGAG. Translation gives CASRRRTSGHNE. The full CDR3 protein is CASRRRTSGHNEQFF.

This clone has a count of ten or more. The read finishes 3 residues shy of the CDR3 end, and the germline J gene is used to complete it. The chain combines TRBV10-1 with TRBJ2-3, with 15 positions matching TRBD2. The trim removed 7 bases at V and 5 bases at J, leaving 13 bases unmatched. The germline CDR1 and CDR2 sequences are WNHNN and SYGVQD (reference sequence). The CDR3 is 18 amino acids. Here the CDR3 reads CASNARTSGRESEDTQYF. Incomplete CDR3 DNA: TGCGCCAGCAACGCCCGGACTAGCGGGAGGGAATCGGAAGATACG.

This clone was detected ten times or more. The sequence runs out 3 residues before the end of the CDR3; the remainder is reconstructed from the germline J gene. The chain links TRBV5-1 to TRBJ2-3, with 7 bases fitting TRBD1. The CDR3 has 15 residues. Germline V lookup: CDR1 SGHRS, CDR2 YFSETQ. With V trimmed by 5 bases and J by 1 base, 7 bases remained unmatched. The CDR3 reads CASSQQGSGTDTQYF. Partial CDR3 DNA: TGCGCCAGCAGTCAACAGGGGTCGGGCACAGATACG.

In its sample, this clone is medium-sized. The read comes to an end 3 residues before the CDR3 does, leaving the germline J gene to fill in the end. Additional DNA sequences in this sample encode the identical CDR3. This chain links TRBV7-9 with TRBJ2-7; the D is unclear. The CDR3 has 13 residues. CDR1 is SEHNR, CDR2 FQNEAQ, per germline (reference sequence). The V gene lost 5 bases and the J gene lost 6 bases, with 14 bases spanning the gap. This chain's CDR3 is CASSRGTSPEQYF. CDR3 bases read: TGTGCCAGCAGCCGAGGTACCTCTCCCGAG.

This clone was found a few times. The CDR3 extends 3 residues past the end of the read, so its final part is completed from the germline J gene. The genes are TRBV7-9 and TRBJ1-5; D remains ambiguous. Germline V lookup: CDR1 SEHNR, CDR2 FQNEAQ (reference sequence). V lost 1 base and J 7 bases, leaving 5 bases between the germline ends. The CDR3 has 12 amino acids. The CDR3 reads CASSLGTQPQHF. Partial CDR3 DNA: TGTGCCAGCAGCTTAGGAACACAGCCC.

The table lists this clone with a few counts. The read terminates 3 residues before the CDR3 end, so the remaining end is supplied by the germline J gene. The chain has TRBV11-2 and TRBJ2-3; D remains unclear. In germline, CDR1 is SGHAT, CDR2 FQNNGV. There are 10 residues in the CDR3. CDR3 amino acids: CASSSQTQYF. CDR3 bases read: TGTGCCAGCAGTTCCCAGACG.

This clone was picked up a small number of times. The read ends 3 residues early relative to the CDR3; the germline J gene fills the gap. The rearrangement uses TRBV10-2 and TRBJ2-5; 7 nucleotides align to TRBD2. Losses at the gene ends were 6 bases for V and 2 bases for J; bases not matched to a gene: 15. Per the germline V gene, CDR1 is WSHSY and CDR2 is SAAADI. The CDR3 extends over 17 amino acids. The DNA read from the CDR3 is TGCGCCAGCAGGAGTCGATTCGGTGGGGGGGATCAAGAGACC. It codes for CASRSRFGGGDQET. The whole CDR3 reads CASRSRFGGGDQETQYF.

This clone has only a few counts. The junction departs from germline at one end; a sequencing error may be responsible. The read ends 3 residues before the CDR3 terminus; that terminus is restored from the germline J gene. The rearrangement joins TRBV2 to TRBJ1-5, with D possibly being TRBD1 (5 bases). The CDR3 spans 16 residues. Germline loops: CDR1 SNHLY, CDR2 FYNNEI. The CDR3 DNA, read in part, is TGTGCCAGCGGAAGCGGGGACTTTTATAGCAAGCAGCCC. Encoded protein: CASGSGDFYSKQP. The complete CDR3 reads CASGSGDFYSKQPQHF.

This clone was recorded at least ten times. The read finishes 3 residues shy of the CDR3 end, and the germline J gene is used to complete it. This rearrangement joins TRBV5-6 to TRBJ1-6; D not certain. There are 14 residues in the CDR3. Looked up from germline, CDR1 is SGHDT and CDR2 is YYEEEE. Trimming stripped 0 bases from V and 10 bases from J, with 11 bases between. Partial CDR3 DNA: TGTGCCAGCAGCTTGGAGACATCGGTCTCACCC. Encoded protein: CASSLETSVSP. The CDR3 as a whole reads CASSLETSVSPLHF.

This clone was observed many times. With the read ending 3 residues before the CDR3 end, the germline J gene is used to fill in that end. The chain couples TRBV5-6 to TRBJ2-4; possible D gene TRBD1, 7 bases. CDR3 length: 15 residues. Per germline, CDR1 SGHDT and CDR2 YYEEEE. V lost 4 bases to trimming and J lost 8 bases, with 19 bases between them. The CDR3: CASSERGAGGHIQYF. Partial CDR3 DNA: TGTGCCAGCAGCGAACGCGGGGCAGGGGGGCACATT. The complete variable domain, with remaining parts taken from reference TRBV5-6 and TRBJ2-4, reads DAGVTQSPTHLIKTRGQQVTLRCSPKSGHDTVSWYQQALGQGPQFIFQYYEEEERQRGNFPDRFSGHQFPNYSSELNVNALLLGDSALYLCASSERGAGGHIQYFGAGTRLSVL.

This clone was observed many times. The read halts 3 residues ahead of the CDR3 end, with the missing end drawn from the germline J gene. The chain recombines TRBV19 with TRBJ1-3; D is undetermined. Germline loops: CDR1 LNHDA, CDR2 SQIVND (reference sequence). The CDR3 sequence is 16 residues long. Deletions cut 8 bases from V and 0 bases from J, with 17 bases between. The CDR3 sequence is CASQGGGYRSGNTIYF. Incomplete CDR3 DNA: TGTGCCAGTCAAGGTGGCGGGTACCGCTCTGGAAACACC.

This clone was seen many times. The sequenced part of the CDR3 DNA is TGTGCCAGCTCAAGGACTAGCGGGGGACAATACAATGAG. This sequence encodes CASSRTSGGQYNE. The entire CDR3 reads CASSRTSGGQYNEQFF. The V gene is TRBV18, the J gene TRBJ2-1; 13 nucleotides agree with TRBD2. The DNA ends 3 residues before the CDR3 does, and the rest of the CDR3 is filled in from the germline J gene. The CDR3 loop spans 16 amino acids. The V gene end was trimmed by 5 bases and the J gene end by 4 bases; junction bases not matched to a gene: 5. CDR1 and CDR2 (germline): KGHSH, LQKENI.

Note on this clone: The read terminates 3 residues before the CDR3 end, so the remaining end is supplied by the germline J gene. The V gene is TRBV30, the J gene TRBJ2-5, with 7 bases identical to TRBD1. Germline V lookup: CDR1 GTSNPN, CDR2 SVGIG (reference sequence). The V and J ends lost 3 bases and 5 bases, in that order; junction bases with no gene match: 9. The CDR3 is 14 amino acids. The sequenced part of the CDR3 DNA is TGTGCCTGGAGCGACAGGGTTCGTTGGGAGACC. Translated, it gives CAWSDRVRWET. The CDR3 reads in full as CAWSDRVRWETQYF.

There are a few counts of this clone. The CDR3 end falls 3 residues outside the read, so it is completed with the germline J gene. The chain couples TRBV30 to TRBJ2-5; D ambiguous. This CDR3 contains 13 residues. Between the trimmed V and J ends, which lost 0 bases and 1 base, there was a span of 6 bases. CDR1 and CDR2 (germline): GTSNPN, SVGIG (reference sequence). Incomplete CDR3 DNA: TGTGCCTGGAGTGTAGGTCTCCAAGAGACC. Its protein product is CAWSVGLQET. The entire CDR3 protein reads CAWSVGLQETQYF.

This clone was seen more than once but under ten times. The read comes to an end 3 residues before the CDR3 does, leaving the germline J gene to fill in the end. The chain combines TRBV6-4 with TRBJ2-7; TRBD1 agrees at 9 bases. With V trimmed by 5 bases and J by 5 bases, 4 bases remained unmatched. The CDR3 consists of 13 residues. CDR1 and CDR2 (germline): MRHNA, SNTAGT. The CDR3 DNA, read in part, is TGTGCCAGCAGTATGACAGGGGGAAACGAG. Residues: CASSMTGGNE. The CDR3 as a whole reads CASSMTGGNEQYF.

This clone was recorded many times. The CDR3 end falls 3 residues outside the read, so it is completed with the germline J gene. The V gene is TRBV19, the J gene TRBJ2-3; 12 bases are shared with TRBD1. The CDR3 extends over 16 amino acids. V lost 5 bases to trimming and J lost 4 bases; unmatched junction nucleotides: 7. The V gene's germline CDR1 is LNHDA and CDR2 SQIVND (reference sequence). The covered CDR3 bases are TGTGCCAGTAGTCACCGGGACAGGGGGCGCGCAGATACG. Translating gives CASSHRDRGRADT. The CDR3 as a whole reads CASSHRDRGRADTQYF.

Ten or more counts support this clone. The CDR3 extends 3 residues past the end of the read, so its final part is completed from the germline J gene. This chain joins TRBV5-5 and TRBJ1-6; 8 bases are a match to TRBD1. Per germline, CDR1 SGHKS and CDR2 YYEKEE (reference sequence). The CDR3 contains 14 residues. J was trimmed by 7 bases and V by 4 bases; bases with no gene match: 4. CDR3 DNA (partial): TGTGCCAGCAGCACCGGGACAGGAAATTCACCC. Translated: CASSTGTGNSP. The whole CDR3 sequence reads CASSTGTGNSPLHF. The full variable domain, its missing parts supplied by reference TRBV5-5 and TRBJ1-6, is DAGVTQSPTHLIKTRGQQVTLRCSPISGHKSVSWYQQVLGQGPQFIFQYYEKEERGRGNFPDRFSARQFPNYSSELNVNALLLGDSALYLCASSTGTGNSPLHFGNGTRLTVT.

This clone occurred many times. From the germline J gene comes the end of the CDR3, since the read stops 3 residues before it. The chain uses TRBV30 and TRBJ1-3, with D possibly being TRBD1 (5 bases). The V gene's germline CDR1 is GTSNPN and CDR2 SVGIG (reference sequence). The CDR3 length is 15 residues. The ends were cut back, 3 bases at V and 3 bases at J, with 15 bases in the middle. The CDR3 loop is CAWRGLQGSGNTIYF. The CDR3 bases that were read are TGTGCCTGGAGAGGTCTTCAGGGAAGTGGAAACACC.

This clone was counted ten times or more. Sequencing ends 3 residues short of the CDR3 end; the germline J gene provides the rest. This chain joins TRBV7-6 and TRBJ2-3; 7 nucleotides align to TRBD2. The CDR3 extends over 18 amino acids. Unmatched junction bases numbered 16, after V lost 5 bases and J lost 2 bases. Per germline, CDR1 SGHVS and CDR2 FNYEAQ. CDR3 DNA (partial): TGTGCCAGCAGCCGACATGGTACCGGGGGAGGGACCACAGATACG. Translating it yields CASSRHGTGGGTTDT. The CDR3 reads in full as CASSRHGTGGGTTDTQYF.

This clone has a count of ten or more. The sequenced fragment ends 3 residues before the CDR3 boundary, so the rest is inferred from the germline J gene. The rearrangement joins TRBV7-8 to TRBJ2-7, with D perhaps given as TRBD1 or TRBD2 (6 bases each). The ends were cut back, 9 bases at V and 0 bases at J, with 18 bases in the middle. This CDR3 has 15 residues. Germline V lookup: CDR1 SGHVS, CDR2 FQNEAQ. This chain's CDR3 is CASPLTGRSSYEQYF. The CDR3 DNA, read in part, is TGTGCCAGTCCTCTTACAGGGAGGAGCTCCTACGAG.

Of note for this clone: Coverage ceases 3 residues before the CDR3 finishes, and the germline J gene fills in the end. The chain combines TRBV6-4 with TRBJ2-3; 12 bases agree with TRBD1. The CDR3 is 15 residues long. Unmatched junction bases numbered 6, after V lost 8 bases and J lost 3 bases. Germline V gene sequence: CDR1 MRHNA, CDR2 SNTAGT. The CDR3 DNA, read in part, is TGTGCCAGCTCCGGGACAGGGGGCTTTACAGATACG. It yields the protein CASSGTGGFTDT. The full CDR3 reads CASSGTGGFTDTQYF.

In its sample, this clone was seen a few times. The read terminates 3 residues ahead of where the CDR3 ends, so the germline J gene completes it. The genes are TRBV6-2 or TRBV6-3 and TRBJ2-7; TRBD2 matches 9 bases. This CDR3 region has 17 residues. The junction had 11 bases not matched to a gene; V was cut back by 0 bases and J by 5 bases. Germline V lookup: CDR1 MNHEY, CDR2 SVGEGT. Incomplete CDR3 DNA: TGTGCCAGCAGTTACTCTGCGCGGGGGGGAACGAGGGACGAG. Translation: CASSYSARGGTRDE. From start to end, the CDR3 is CASSYSARGGTRDEQYF.

This clone occurred a few times. The observed sequence ends 3 residues before the CDR3 terminus, with the missing tail filled in from the germline J gene. The rearrangement joins TRBV6-1 to TRBJ1-2; weak D call: TRBD1 (6 bases). The germline V gene encodes CDR1 MNHNS and CDR2 SASEGT. Trimming took 4 bases from V and 4 from J, leaving 16 bases between them. The CDR3 is made up of 15 amino acids. The part of the CDR3 DNA that was read is TGTGCCAGCAGTGCGCGGAGGACAGATCCCTATGGC. Protein product: CASSARRTDPYG. The whole CDR3 region reads CASSARRTDPYGYTF.